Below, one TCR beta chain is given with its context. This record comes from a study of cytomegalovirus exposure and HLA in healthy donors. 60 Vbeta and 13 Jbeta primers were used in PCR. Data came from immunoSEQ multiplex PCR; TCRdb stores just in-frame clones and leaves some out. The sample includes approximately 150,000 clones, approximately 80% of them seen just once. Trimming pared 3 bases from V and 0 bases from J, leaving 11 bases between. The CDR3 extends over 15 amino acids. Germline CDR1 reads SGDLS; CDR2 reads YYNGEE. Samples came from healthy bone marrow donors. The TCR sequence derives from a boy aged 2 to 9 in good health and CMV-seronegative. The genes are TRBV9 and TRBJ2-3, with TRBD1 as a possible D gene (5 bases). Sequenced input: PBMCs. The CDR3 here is CASSGRDTSTDTQYF. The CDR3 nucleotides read TGTGCCAGCAGCGGCAGGGATACTAGCACAGATACGCAGTATTTT.